The rows below give T cell receptor beta chains drawn from one sample of a study of CD8+ T cells in alopecia areata. Clones were sequenced by immunoSEQ multiplex PCR, and TCRdb holds only the in-frame ones, with some missing. The sample holds fewer than 100,000 clones, more than 55% seen once. Sequencing used CD8+ T cells sorted from blood, obtained at week 4, from a patient treated with tofacitinib. The origin of the receptors is a human donor with alopecia areata. The CDR3 runs from the conserved cysteine through the conserved F or W. A D gene is named only where the DNA matches it firmly. Not all rows give a size; the values are once, few, many and, for expanded clones, a class.

V gene: TRBV5-1
D gene: -
clone size: -
J gene: TRBJ2-7
CDR3 protein: CASSPLGGEQYF
CDR3 DNA: TGCGCCAGCAGCCCCCTTGGGGGCGAGCAGTACTTC

V gene: TRBV27
D gene: TRBD1
clone size: -
J gene: TRBJ1-1
CDR3 protein: CASSLIVVGQGNTEAFF
CDR3 DNA: TGTGCCAGCAGCCTGATCGTTGTCGGACAGGGAAACACTGAAGCTTTCTTT

V gene: TRBV5-6
D gene: -
clone size: -
J gene: TRBJ1-1
CDR3 protein: CASSLGHSAFF
CDR3 DNA: TGTGCCAGCAGCTTAGGGCACTCGGCTTTCTTT

V gene: TRBV27
D gene: -
clone size: few
J gene: TRBJ1-1
CDR3 protein: CASSFFGVGANTEAFF
CDR3 DNA: TGTGCCAGCAGTTTTTTTGGCGTTGGAGCGAACACTGAAGCTTTCTTT

V gene: TRBV27
D gene: -
clone size: few
J gene: TRBJ2-4
CDR3 protein: CASSWGVAKNIQYF
CDR3 DNA: TGTGCCAGCAGTTGGGGGGTAGCCAAAAACATTCAGTACTTC

V gene: TRBV2
D gene: TRBD1
clone size: few
J gene: TRBJ2-3
CDR3 protein: CASSEDSRGPTDTQYF
CDR3 DNA: TGTGCCAGCAGTGAAGATAGCAGGGGGCCTACAGATACGCAGTATTTT

V gene: TRBV29-1
D gene: -
clone size: -
J gene: TRBJ2-2
CDR3 protein: CSVSLTGEGGELFF
CDR3 DNA: TGCAGCGTTTCCCTTACCGGGGAAGGCGGGGAGCTGTTTTTT

V gene: TRBV7-9
D gene: TRBD1
clone size: -
J gene: TRBJ2-4
CDR3 protein: CASSPSPAGGDGYIQYF
CDR3 DNA: TGTGCCAGCAGCCCAAGCCCGGCAGGGGGCGATGGATACATTCAGTACTTC

V gene: TRBV5-4
D gene: -
clone size: -
J gene: TRBJ1-3
CDR3 protein: CASSWGASSGNTIYF
CDR3 DNA: TGTGCCAGCAGCTGGGGGGCGAGCTCTGGAAACACCATATATTTT

V gene: TRBV6-5
D gene: TRBD1
clone size: -
J gene: TRBJ2-7
CDR3 protein: CASSYAQGVYEQYF
CDR3 DNA: TGTGCCAGCAGTTATGCTCAGGGGGTATACGAGCAGTACTTC

V gene: TRBV5-1
D gene: TRBD2
clone size: -
J gene: TRBJ2-5
CDR3 protein: CASSYLSPEGSGMPQETQYF
CDR3 DNA: TGCGCCAGCAGCTACCTATCCCCAGAGGGTAGCGGGATGCCTCAAGAGACCCAGTACTTC

V gene: TRBV7-9
D gene: -
clone size: -
J gene: TRBJ2-7
CDR3 protein: CASSFGQSPNPYEQYF
CDR3 DNA: TGTGCCAGCAGCTTTGGACAGTCTCCTAACCCCTACGAGCAGTACTTC

V gene: TRBV7-3
D gene: -
clone size: medium-sized
J gene: TRBJ1-1
CDR3 protein: CASSLTGTPRRGDGNTEAFF
CDR3 DNA: TGTGCCAGCAGCTTAACGGGGACCCCTCGAAGGGGGGACGGGAACACTGAAGCTTTCTTT

V gene: TRBV23-1
D gene: TRBD1
clone size: -
J gene: TRBJ2-2
CDR3 protein: CASRGTGGNTGELFF
CDR3 DNA: TGCGCCAGCCGTGGGACAGGGGGGAACACCGGGGAGCTGTTTTTT

V gene: TRBV27
D gene: TRBD1
clone size: -
J gene: TRBJ1-5
CDR3 protein: CASSIGQGGLNQPQHF
CDR3 DNA: TGTGCCAGCAGTATCGGACAGGGGGGCCTCAATCAGCCCCAGCATTTT

V gene: TRBV7-9
D gene: TRBD2
clone size: -
J gene: TRBJ2-7
CDR3 protein: CASSPRDSGRNSYEQYF
CDR3 DNA: TGTGCCAGCAGCCCCCGAGATAGCGGGAGGAACTCCTACGAGCAGTACTTC

V gene: TRBV27
D gene: TRBD1
clone size: -
J gene: TRBJ2-7
CDR3 protein: CASSQLYRGRYEQYF
CDR3 DNA: TGTGCCAGCAGCCAACTCTACAGGGGTCGGTACGAGCAGTACTTC

V gene: TRBV5-5
D gene: TRBD1
clone size: -
J gene: TRBJ2-5
CDR3 protein: CASSLERQGTMAQYF
CDR3 DNA: TGTGCCAGCAGCTTGGAGAGACAGGGGACCATGGCCCAGTACTTC

V gene: TRBV30
D gene: TRBD2
clone size: few
J gene: TRBJ2-1
CDR3 protein: CAWSRGVAGARGEQFF
CDR3 DNA: TGTGCCTGGAGTCGGGGGGTGGCTGGAGCTCGCGGTGAGCAGTTCTTC

V gene: TRBV9
D gene: -
clone size: -
J gene: TRBJ1-6
CDR3 protein: CASSDGNNSPLHF
CDR3 DNA: TGTGCCAGCAGCGATGGGAATAATTCACCCCTCCACTTT

V gene: TRBV9
D gene: TRBD1
clone size: many
J gene: TRBJ2-2
CDR3 protein: CASSVIVRGQGTGELFF
CDR3 DNA: TGTGCCAGCAGCGTAATTGTAAGGGGACAGGGGACCGGGGAGCTGTTTTTT

V gene: TRBV7-2
D gene: -
clone size: -
J gene: TRBJ2-1
CDR3 protein: CASSFRRGYNEQFF
CDR3 DNA: TGTGCCAGCAGCTTCAGGCGGGGCTACAATGAGCAGTTCTTC

V gene: TRBV7-8
D gene: -
clone size: -
J gene: TRBJ2-5
CDR3 protein: CASSPLTRPAETQYF
CDR3 DNA: TGTGCCAGCAGCCCACTGACGCGCCCCGCGGAGACCCAGTACTTC

V gene: TRBV27
D gene: -
clone size: few
J gene: TRBJ2-5
CDR3 protein: CASSLVGGVKTQYF
CDR3 DNA: TGTGCCAGCAGTTTAGTCGGGGGCGTCAAGACCCAGTACTTC

V gene: TRBV29-1
D gene: -
clone size: few
J gene: TRBJ2-7
CDR3 protein: CSARVRDRRTYEQYF
CDR3 DNA: TGCAGCGCCAGAGTCCGGGACCGACGGACCTACGAGCAGTACTTC